This entry lists 28 T cell receptor beta chains sequenced from one sample in a study of human T cells and chemical hapten exposure. This sample's time point: healthy volunteer bleed at 2 weeks. The total RNA was obtained from whole blood that was not fractionated. TCRdb fed the RACE reads into MiXCR, producing one record per CDR3 protein. The data show roughly 120,000 distinct CDR3 sequences, approximately 9.1% seen once. Sequencing was done on a sample of whole blood. These receptors were obtained from a male donor in good health. Some clones in this sample may be carry-over from other donors' samples.

About this clonotype: The junction departs from the called germline gene at one end, perhaps through a read error. The V call is TRBV20-1, the J call TRBJ1-2; D is perhaps TRBD1 (6 bases). The CDR3 covers 14 residues. CDR1 and CDR2 from the germline V gene are DFQATT and SNEGSKA (reference sequence). The CDR3 loop is CSARARGGNYGHTF. The CDR3 nucleotides read TGCAGTGCTAGAGCAAGAGGGGGGAACTATGGCCACACCTTC.

This CDR3 reads CATSNRDRVGQETQYF. CDR3 bases: TGTGCCACCAGCAACCGGGACAGGGTTGGCCAAGAGACCCAGTACTTC. V and J are TRBV15 and TRBJ2-5; 9 bases agree with TRBD1. CDR3 length: 16 amino acids. J lost 1 base, V lost 4 bases, and 7 bases had no gene match. CDR1 is LNHNV, CDR2 YYDKDF, per germline (reference sequence).

This clonotype appeared a few times. This chain joins TRBV7-9 and TRBJ2-7; D is unresolved. Germline V CDR1 and CDR2: SEHNR, FQNEAQ (reference sequence). V gave up 2 bases and J gave up 4 bases, with 15 bases separating them. The CDR3 has 15 amino acids. The CDR3 DNA sequence: TGTGCCAGCAGCTTAAAGGAAGGCGATCGGTACGAGCAGTACTTC. Its protein product is CASSLKEGDRYEQYF.

This clonotype has only a few counts. The chain uses TRBV14 and TRBJ1-1, with a possible D match to TRBD1 (5 bases). This CDR3 has 14 residues. V dropped 4 bases and J dropped 5 bases, with 14 bases sitting between them. CDR1 is SGHDN and CDR2 is FVKESK in the germline V gene. The CDR3 DNA follows: TGTGCCAGCAGCCTCCTTGGGGGTGGAACTGAAGCTTTCTTT. Amino acids: CASSLLGGGTEAFF.

This rearrangement joins TRBV5-1 to TRBJ1-4; D uncertain. The CDR3 extends over 15 amino acids. The V and J ends lost 4 bases and 7 bases respectively, with 17 bases between them. CDR1 is SGHRS and CDR2 is YFSETQ in the germline V gene. CDR3 region: CASSRVQAEGEKLFF. The CDR3 DNA reads TGCGCCAGCAGCCGCGTCCAGGCGGAGGGTGAAAAACTGTTTTTT. Full variable domain (missing parts from reference TRBV5-1 and TRBJ1-4): KAGVTQTPRYLIKTRGQQVTLSCSPISGHRSVSWYQQTPGQGLQFLFEYFSETQRNKGNFPGRFSGRQFSNSRSEMNVSTLELGDSALYLCASSRVQAEGEKLFFGSGTQLSVL.

V usage is TRBV6-6 and J usage is TRBJ1-3; D is possibly TRBD1 (6 bases). CDR1 and CDR2 (germline): MNHNY, SVGAGI (reference sequence). This CDR3 spans 14 amino acids. Trimming left V 6 bases short and J 8 bases short, with 17 bases between. The CDR3 nucleotides are TGTGCCAGCAGGCCGGGGACACCGACCCACACCATATATTTT. The encoded protein is CASRPGTPTHTIYF.

This clonotype has just a few counts. This chain uses TRBV14 with TRBJ1-1, with no clear D. V gave up 3 bases and J gave up 8 bases, with 16 bases separating them. Germline CDR1 and CDR2: SGHDN and FVKESK. This CDR3 has 14 amino acids. The CDR3 loop reads CASSQATASGEAFF. The CDR3 nucleotides are TGTGCCAGCAGCCAGGCCACAGCGAGCGGAGAAGCTTTCTTT.

The V gene is TRBV14, the J gene TRBJ2-2; D tentatively reads TRBD1 or TRBD2 (5 bases each). Between the trimmed V and J ends, which lost 5 bases and 0 bases, there was a span of 7 bases. Germline assignment: CDR1 SGHDN and CDR2 FVKESK. The CDR3 covers 14 residues. The CDR3 bases are TGTGCCAGCAGCGGGACGTCGAACACCGGGGAGCTGTTTTTT. Amino acids: CASSGTSNTGELFF.

Notes on this clonotype: A read error may be the cause here, since a much bigger clone is one base away. The chain carries TRBV6-1 and TRBJ1-5; perhaps TRBD1 as D (6 bases). The CDR3 runs 15 residues. With 3 bases removed from V and 9 bases from J, the gap between germline ends came to 18 bases. Germline loops: CDR1 MNHNS, CDR2 SASEGT. DNA of the CDR3: TGTGCCAGCAGTGAGGGTGGGGGCCACCGGCGGCCCCAGCATTTT. Residues: CASSEGGGHRRPQHF.

This clonotype appeared many times. This chain connects TRBV18 to TRBJ2-7, with D possibly matching TRBD1 (6 bases). Per germline, CDR1 KGHSH and CDR2 LQKENI. The CDR3 has 14 amino acids. Trimming cost V 3 bases and J 0 bases, with 9 bases left between them. The CDR3 bases are TGTGCCAGCTCACCTGGACAGAGCTCCTACGAGCAGTACTTC. Translation gives CASSPGQSSYEQYF.

The chain combines TRBV28 with TRBJ2-7, with 7 bases aligning to TRBD1. Germline lookup yields CDR1 MDHEN and CDR2 SYDVKM. This CDR3 comprises 17 residues. Germline trimming cut 4 bases from V and 0 bases from J; bases unmatched to any gene: 12. The CDR3 spells CASSSPGQGVSSYEQYF. CDR3 DNA sequence: TGTGCCAGCAGTTCCCCAGGTCAGGGGGTAAGCTCCTACGAGCAGTACTTC.

The chain uses TRBV4-3 and TRBJ2-7; D is possibly TRBD2 (7 bases). CDR1 and CDR2 from the germline V gene are LGHNA and YSLEER. The CDR3 runs 16 residues. Trimming pared 0 bases from V and 5 bases from J, leaving 17 bases between. The CDR3 DNA reads as TGCGCCAGCAGCCAAGAAAGGGGGGGGGAAGACAACGAGCAGTACTTC. Protein product: CASSQERGGEDNEQYF.

The genes are TRBV29-1 and TRBJ1-5; 9 bases are a match to TRBD1. The CDR3 has 15 amino acids. J lost 5 bases, V lost 6 bases, and 11 bases had no gene match. Germline loops: CDR1 SQVTM, CDR2 ANQGSEA. CDR3 sequence (DNA): TGCAGCGTCGCGGAGGCCGACAGGGGGGATCAGCCCCAGCATTTT. Its translation is CSVAEADRGDQPQHF.

This clonotype was seen a handful of times. The chain uses TRBV12-3 or TRBV12-4 and TRBJ2-4; TRBD2 might be the D (5 bases). Between the trimmed V and J ends, which lost 2 bases and 0 bases, there was a span of 5 bases. The CDR3 runs 14 residues. CDR3 in DNA: TGTGCCAGCAGTTTACGGGAAGCCAAAAACATTCAGTACTTC. It specifies CASSLREAKNIQYF.

This clonotype was recorded many times. V is TRBV5-6 and J is TRBJ2-2; D remains unclear. In germline, CDR1 is SGHDT, CDR2 YYEEEE. The CDR3 covers 14 residues. Trimming cost V 2 bases and J 4 bases, with 9 bases left between them. CDR3 in amino acids: CASSLVSGTGELFF. CDR3 sequence (DNA): TGTGCCAGCAGCTTAGTATCGGGCACCGGGGAGCTGTTTTTT.

This clonotype was seen at least ten times. This sequence joins TRBV11-1 and TRBJ1-2; D is unresolved. The CDR3 loop spans 14 amino acids. Germline CDR1 is SGHAT and CDR2 is FQDESV (reference sequence). V was pared by 5 bases and J by 4 bases, with 14 bases between. The CDR3 DNA is TGTGCCAGCAGCCAAGAGGTTGGAAGCTATGGCTACACCTTC. Its translation: CASSQEVGSYGYTF.

J is TRBJ2-7 and V is TRBV12-3 or TRBV12-4; 7 bases align to TRBD1. J gave up 2 bases and V 5 bases, and 6 bases lay outside the gene matches. The CDR3 length is 14 residues. CDR3 DNA: TGTGCCAGCAGTCATGACAGGGCGCCCTACGAGCAGTACTTC. Translating it yields CASSHDRAPYEQYF.

The J gene is TRBJ2-1, the V gene TRBV6-7; D remains ambiguous. TRBV6-7 is an open reading frame, and its role is uncertain. V was trimmed by 0 bases and J by 5 bases, leaving 5 bases between them. The CDR3 consists of 13 residues. CDR3 loop: CASSYSKDNEQFF. The CDR3 DNA is TGTGCCAGCAGTTACTCGAAGGACAATGAGCAGTTCTTC.

Remarks on this clonotype: A junction end diverges from the germline sequence, so it may reflect a read error. V and J are TRBV12-3 or TRBV12-4 and TRBJ2-7; 8 nucleotides agree with TRBD1. This CDR3 has 14 amino acids. In nucleotides, the CDR3 is TGTGCCGGCAGTCCCGGACAGGGACCCTACGAGCAGTACTTC. It is translated as CAGSPGQGPYEQYF.

V usage is TRBV9 and J usage is TRBJ2-7, with TRBD1 matching over 9 bases. V lost 0 bases and J lost 0; bases outside the gene matches: 7. The CDR3 length is 17 residues. Germline CDR1 is SGDLS and CDR2 is YYNGEE. The CDR3 DNA is TGTGCCAGCAGCGTAGGGGGGACAGGGCCTAGCTCCTACGAGCAGTACTTC. This encodes CASSVGGTGPSSYEQYF.

The chain joins TRBV27 to TRBJ2-7; TRBD1 matches at 9 bases. Germline V gene lookup returns CDR1 MNHEY and CDR2 SMNVEV (reference sequence). The CDR3 extends over 16 amino acids. J was trimmed by 4 bases and V by 5 bases; bases with no gene match: 12. This chain's CDR3 is CASSPYPPGQGYEQYF. CDR3 nucleotide sequence: TGTGCCAGCAGTCCATACCCCCCGGGACAGGGTTACGAGCAGTACTTC.

Only a few counts were recorded for this clonotype. The J gene is TRBJ2-1, the V gene TRBV27; TRBD2 is a possible D gene (6 bases). V lost 6 bases and J 0 bases, leaving 12 bases between the germline ends. The CDR3 is made up of 15 amino acids. Per the germline V gene, CDR1 is MNHEY and CDR2 is SMNVEV (reference sequence). CDR3 in DNA: TGTGCCAGCAGCCGTCCGGGGGACTCCTACAATGAGCAGTTCTTC. Translated: CASSRPGDSYNEQFF.

This clonotype was counted ten times or more. This sequence joins TRBV10-3 and TRBJ2-7, with 9 positions matching TRBD1. Germline trimming cut 2 bases from V and 5 bases from J; bases unmatched to any gene: 4. Per the germline V gene, CDR1 is ENHRY and CDR2 is SYGVKD. The CDR3 runs to 14 residues. In nucleotides, the CDR3 is TGTGCCATCAGTGAGCCGGGACAGGGCGACGAGCAGTACTTC. It translates to CAISEPGQGDEQYF.

This clonotype has just a few counts. CDR3 DNA sequence: TGTGCCAGCAGCAACCCCATCAGGGACAGGGGTGGCTACACCTTC. This translates into CASSNPIRDRGGYTF. The V and J genes are TRBV11-2 and TRBJ1-2; 10 nucleotides align to TRBD1. The germline V gene encodes CDR1 SGHAT and CDR2 FQNNGV. The CDR3 length is 15 residues. V dropped 5 bases and J dropped 7; count of bases not matched to a gene: 10.

Only a few counts were recorded for this clonotype. The chain links TRBV6-2 or TRBV6-3 to TRBJ1-3; D is perhaps TRBD1 (5 bases). The CDR3 sequence is 16 residues long. Germline CDR1 is MNHEY and CDR2 is SVGEGT. With 6 bases removed from V and 0 bases from J, the gap between germline ends came to 15 bases. CDR3 protein: CASRPPGRNSGNTIYF. CDR3 DNA: TGTGCCAGCAGACCCCCGGGACGGAACTCTGGAAACACCATATATTTT.

In this sample, this clonotype turned up a few times. This sequence joins TRBV7-2 and TRBJ1-4, with D perhaps matching TRBD1 (5 bases). V was trimmed by 5 bases and J by 3 bases, leaving 13 bases between them. The CDR3 has 15 residues. Germline V gene sequence: CDR1 SGHTA, CDR2 FQGNSA. The CDR3 sequence: CASSNKQGPNEKLFF. The CDR3 bases are TGTGCCAGCAGCAACAAGCAGGGACCTAATGAAAAACTGTTTTTT.

This sequence joins TRBV9 and TRBJ2-5; no clear D. The CDR3 covers 13 residues. V was trimmed by 0 bases and J by 7 bases, leaving 10 bases between them. Per the germline V gene, CDR1 is SGDLS and CDR2 is YYNGEE. The CDR3 sequence is CASSVEALGTQYF. The CDR3 region has the DNA TGTGCCAGCAGCGTAGAGGCCCTGGGGACCCAGTACTTC.

Only a few counts were recorded for this clonotype. V gene TRBV7-2 combines with J gene TRBJ2-3, with TRBD2 identical over 8 bases. The CDR3 length is 14 residues. Germline assignment: CDR1 SGHTA and CDR2 FQGNSA. V lost 6 bases to trimming and J lost 2 bases; unmatched junction nucleotides: 4. CDR3 in DNA: TGTGCCAGCAGTACTAGCGGTTCCACAGATACGCAGTATTTT. It specifies CASSTSGSTDTQYF.